This T cell receptor (beta chain) is from a study of blood T cell repertoires in COVID-19. The V and J ends lost 3 bases and 0 bases respectively, with 7 bases between them. Per the germline V gene, CDR1 is LNHDA and CDR2 is SQIVND (reference sequence). The CDR3 spans 14 residues. As handled by the study authors: How many nucleated cells were present was estimated from reference gene primer amplification. The protocol was immunoSEQ multiplex PCR, while the TCRdb copy is restricted to in-frame clones and leaves out a portion. V, J and clone size are those of that table, while D and trimming were read from the DNA. The top ten clones hold 0.99% of a sample with over 250,000 clones, 88% of them seen once.

The chain has TRBV19 and TRBJ2-3; maybe TRBD2 (6 bases). Material for sequencing was peripheral blood. The TCR originated in a middle-aged woman who had recovered from COVID-19. The CDR3: CASSMGGSTDTQYF. In DNA, the CDR3 is TGTGCCAGTAGTATGGGGGGTAGCACAGATACGCAGTATTTT.